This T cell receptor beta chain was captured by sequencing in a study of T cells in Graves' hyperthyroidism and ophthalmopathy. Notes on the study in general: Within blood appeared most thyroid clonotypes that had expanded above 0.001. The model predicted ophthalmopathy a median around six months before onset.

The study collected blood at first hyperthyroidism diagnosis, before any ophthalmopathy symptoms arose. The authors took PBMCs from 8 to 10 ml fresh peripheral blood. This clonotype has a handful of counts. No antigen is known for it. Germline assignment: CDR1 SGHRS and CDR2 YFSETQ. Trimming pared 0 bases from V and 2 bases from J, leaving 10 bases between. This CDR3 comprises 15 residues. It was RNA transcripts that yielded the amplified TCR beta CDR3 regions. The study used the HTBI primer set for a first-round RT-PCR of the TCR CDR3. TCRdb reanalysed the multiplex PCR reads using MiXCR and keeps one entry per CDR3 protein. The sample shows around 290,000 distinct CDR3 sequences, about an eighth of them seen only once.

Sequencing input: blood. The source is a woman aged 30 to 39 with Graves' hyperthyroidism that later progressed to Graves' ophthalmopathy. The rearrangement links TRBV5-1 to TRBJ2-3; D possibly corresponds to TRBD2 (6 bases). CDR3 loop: CASSLVAEITDTQYF. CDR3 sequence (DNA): TGCGCCAGCAGCTTGGTAGCGGAGATCACAGATACGCAGTATTTT.